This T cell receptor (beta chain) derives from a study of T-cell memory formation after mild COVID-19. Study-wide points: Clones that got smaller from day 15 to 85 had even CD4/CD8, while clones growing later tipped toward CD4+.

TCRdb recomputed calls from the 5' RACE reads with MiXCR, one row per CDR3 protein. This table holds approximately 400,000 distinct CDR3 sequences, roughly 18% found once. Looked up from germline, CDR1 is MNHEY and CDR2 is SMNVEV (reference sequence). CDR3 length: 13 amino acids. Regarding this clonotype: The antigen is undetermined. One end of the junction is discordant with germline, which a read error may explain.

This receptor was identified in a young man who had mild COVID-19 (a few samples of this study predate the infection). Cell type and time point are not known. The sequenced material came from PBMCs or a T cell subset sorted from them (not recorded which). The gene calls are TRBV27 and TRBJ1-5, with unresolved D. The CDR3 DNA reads TGTGCCAGCAGTTTTCAGAGCAATCAGCACCAGCATTTT. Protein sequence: CASSFQSNQHQHF.